This T cell receptor beta chain was sequenced in a study of PD-L1 blockade in urothelial cancer. Study-wide context: Intravenous atezolizumab, 1,200 mg every 3 weeks, was begun by patients in the mid-2010s. Blood samples had a median of about 140,000 T cells, approximately 83,000 unique TCRs, and clonality about 0.074.

TCRdb's copy holds only in-frame clones and misses some; the assay was immunoSEQ multiplex PCR. The top ten hold approximately 9.2% of the sample, which has tens of thousands of clones, roughly 89% seen once. Germline V gives CDR1 WSHSY, CDR2 SAAADI. The ends were cut back, 3 bases at V and 3 bases at J, with 12 bases in the middle. The CDR3 has 14 residues. As to time point: pretreatment peripheral blood. Locally advanced or metastatic urothelial carcinoma affected the patients. Individual patients had between 1 and 8 samples, taken pretreatment and on-treatment. Sequencing was performed on PBMCs, taken around atezolizumab (anti-PD-L1) treatment. The rearrangement joins TRBV10-2 to TRBJ2-7, with D tentatively TRBD1 (6 bases). The clonotype comes from a woman in her 70s with urothelial cancer. The CDR3 nucleotides read TGCGCCAGCAGTGACCGGCAGGGGCGCTACGAGCAGTACTTC. This encodes CASSDRQGRYEQYF.